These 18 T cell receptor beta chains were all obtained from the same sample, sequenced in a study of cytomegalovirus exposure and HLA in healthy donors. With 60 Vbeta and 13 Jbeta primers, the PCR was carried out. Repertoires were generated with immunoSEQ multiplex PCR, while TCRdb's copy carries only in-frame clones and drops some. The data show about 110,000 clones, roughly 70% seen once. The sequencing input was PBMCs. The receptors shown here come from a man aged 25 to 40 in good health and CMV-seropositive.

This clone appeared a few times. CDR3 in DNA: TGTGCCAGCAGCTTACCCCCTAGCGGGACCGGGGAGCTGTTTTTT. Translating it yields CASSLPPSGTGELFF. This chain connects TRBV7-6 to TRBJ2-2, with 8 bases matching TRBD2. The length of the CDR3 is 15 residues. J lost 5 bases, V lost 2 bases, and 4 bases had no gene match. From germline, CDR1 is SGHVS and CDR2 FNYEAQ.

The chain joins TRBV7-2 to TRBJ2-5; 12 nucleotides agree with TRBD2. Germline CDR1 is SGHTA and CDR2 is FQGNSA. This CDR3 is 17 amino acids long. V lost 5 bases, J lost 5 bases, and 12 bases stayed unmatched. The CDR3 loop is CASSLHLAGGGRETQYF. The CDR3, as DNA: TGTGCCAGCAGCCTACATCTAGCGGGAGGGGGCCGGGAGACCCAGTACTTC. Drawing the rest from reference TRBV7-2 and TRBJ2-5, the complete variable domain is GAGVSQSPSNKVTEKGKDVELRCDPISGHTALYWYRQSLGQGLEFLIYFQGNSAPDKSGLPSDRFSAERTGGSVSTLTIQRTQQEDSAVYLCASSLHLAGGGRETQYFGPGTRLLVL.

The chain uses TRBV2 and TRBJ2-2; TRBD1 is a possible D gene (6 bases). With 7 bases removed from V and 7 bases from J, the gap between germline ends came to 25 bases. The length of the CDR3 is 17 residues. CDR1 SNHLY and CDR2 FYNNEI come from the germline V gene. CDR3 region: CASKTGQGFLGDGELFF. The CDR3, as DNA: TGTGCCAGCAAGACAGGCCAGGGGTTCCTTGGGGACGGGGAGCTGTTTTTT.

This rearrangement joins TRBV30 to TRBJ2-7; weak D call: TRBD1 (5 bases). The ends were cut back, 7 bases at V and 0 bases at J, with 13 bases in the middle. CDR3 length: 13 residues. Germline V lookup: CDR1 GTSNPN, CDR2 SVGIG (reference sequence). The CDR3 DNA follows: TGTGCCTTTTTTGGTAGGGGCTCCTACGAGCAGTACTTC. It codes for CAFFGRGSYEQYF.

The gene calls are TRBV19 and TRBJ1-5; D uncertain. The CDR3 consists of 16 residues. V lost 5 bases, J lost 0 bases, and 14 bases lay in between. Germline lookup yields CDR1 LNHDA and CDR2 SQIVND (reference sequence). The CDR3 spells CASSLASSDSNQPQHF. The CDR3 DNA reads TGTGCCAGTAGTTTGGCTAGTAGTGATAGCAATCAGCCCCAGCATTTT.

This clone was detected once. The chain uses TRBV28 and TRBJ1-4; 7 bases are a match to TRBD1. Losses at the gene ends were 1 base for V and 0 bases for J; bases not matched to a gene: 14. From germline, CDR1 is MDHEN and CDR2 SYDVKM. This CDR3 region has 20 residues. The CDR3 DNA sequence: TGTGCCAGCAGTTTATCTCTAGGCTCGGACAGGACTGCAACTAATGAAAAACTGTTTTTT. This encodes CASSLSLGSDRTATNEKLFF. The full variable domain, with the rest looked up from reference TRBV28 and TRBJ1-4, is DVKVTQSSRYLVKRTGEKVFLECVQDMDHENMFWYRQDPGLGLRLIYFSYDVKMKEKGDIPEGYSVSREKKERFSLILESASTNQTSMYLCASSLSLGSDRTATNEKLFFGSGTQLSVL.

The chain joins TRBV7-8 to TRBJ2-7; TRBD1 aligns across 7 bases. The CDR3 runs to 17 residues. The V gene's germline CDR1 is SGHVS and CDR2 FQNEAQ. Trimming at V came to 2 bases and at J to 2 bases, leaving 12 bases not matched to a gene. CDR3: CASSLPQTGKVTYEQYF. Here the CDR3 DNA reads TGTGCCAGCAGCTTACCCCAGACAGGGAAGGTGACCTACGAGCAGTACTTC.

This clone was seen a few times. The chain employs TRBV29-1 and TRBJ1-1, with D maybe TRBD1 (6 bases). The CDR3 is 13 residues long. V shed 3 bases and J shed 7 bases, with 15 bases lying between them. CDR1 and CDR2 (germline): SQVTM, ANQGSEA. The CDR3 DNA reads TGCAGCGTTGAGTTCCCCGACAGGTTTGAAGCTTTCTTT. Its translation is CSVEFPDRFEAFF.

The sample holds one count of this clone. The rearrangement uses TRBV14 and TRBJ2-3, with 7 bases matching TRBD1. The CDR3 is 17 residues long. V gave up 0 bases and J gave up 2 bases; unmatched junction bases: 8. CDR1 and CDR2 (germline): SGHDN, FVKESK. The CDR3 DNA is TGTGCCAGCAGCCAAGAATTCGGGGACAGACACACAGATACGCAGTATTTT. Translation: CASSQEFGDRHTDTQYF.

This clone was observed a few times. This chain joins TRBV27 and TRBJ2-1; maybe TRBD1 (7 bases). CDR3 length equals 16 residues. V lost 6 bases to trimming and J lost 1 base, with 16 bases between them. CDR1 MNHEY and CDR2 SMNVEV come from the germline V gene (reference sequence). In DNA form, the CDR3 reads TGTGCCAGCAGACGTCCCGCAGGGGGGTCCTACAATGAGCAGTTCTTC. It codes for CASRRPAGGSYNEQFF.

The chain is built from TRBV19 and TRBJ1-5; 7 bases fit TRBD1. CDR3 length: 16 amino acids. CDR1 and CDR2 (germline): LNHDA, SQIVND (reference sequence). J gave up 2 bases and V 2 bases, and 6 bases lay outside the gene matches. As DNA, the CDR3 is TGTGCCAGTAGTATACTTCAGGGGGAGGGCAATCAGCCCCAGCATTTT. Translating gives CASSILQGEGNQPQHF.

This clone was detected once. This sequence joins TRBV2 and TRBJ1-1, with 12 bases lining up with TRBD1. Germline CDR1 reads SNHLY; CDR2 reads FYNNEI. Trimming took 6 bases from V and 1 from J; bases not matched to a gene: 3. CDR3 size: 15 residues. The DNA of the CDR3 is TGTGCCAGCAGGGGGACAGGGGGCTGGAACACTGAAGCTTTCTTT. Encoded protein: CASRGTGGWNTEAFF.

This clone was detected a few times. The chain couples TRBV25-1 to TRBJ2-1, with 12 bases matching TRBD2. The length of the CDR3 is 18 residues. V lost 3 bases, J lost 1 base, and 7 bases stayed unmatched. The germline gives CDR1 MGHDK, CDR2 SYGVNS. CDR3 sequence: CASSDRGGTSGSYNEQFF. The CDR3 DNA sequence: TGTGCCAGCAGTGATCGAGGCGGGACTAGCGGGTCCTACAATGAGCAGTTCTTC.

CDR3 protein: CASSLLYDREAFF. The CDR3 DNA sequence: TGTGCCAGCAGTTTACTTTACGACAGGGAAGCTTTCTTT. The chain employs TRBV28 and TRBJ1-1, with D possibly matching TRBD1 (6 bases). The germline V gene encodes CDR1 MDHEN and CDR2 SYDVKM. The V gene lost 2 bases and the J gene lost 8 bases, with 12 bases spanning the gap. This CDR3 comprises 13 residues. The full variable domain, completed using reference TRBV28 and TRBJ1-1, is DVKVTQSSRYLVKRTGEKVFLECVQDMDHENMFWYRQDPGLGLRLIYFSYDVKMKEKGDIPEGYSVSREKKERFSLILESASTNQTSMYLCASSLLYDREAFFGQGTRLTVV.

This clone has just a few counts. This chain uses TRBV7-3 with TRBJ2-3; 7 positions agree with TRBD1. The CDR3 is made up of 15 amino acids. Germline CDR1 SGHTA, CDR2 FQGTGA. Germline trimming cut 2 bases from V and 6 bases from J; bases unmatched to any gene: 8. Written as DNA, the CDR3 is TGTGCCAGCAGCTTATCCGACAGGGTTTTTGATACGCAGTATTTT. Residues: CASSLSDRVFDTQYF. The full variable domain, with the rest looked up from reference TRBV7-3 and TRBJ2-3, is GAGVSQTPSNKVTEKGKYVELRCDPISGHTALYWYRQSLGQGPEFLIYFQGTGAADDSGLPNDRFFAVRPEGSVSTLKIQRTERGDSAVYLCASSLSDRVFDTQYFGPGTRLTVL.

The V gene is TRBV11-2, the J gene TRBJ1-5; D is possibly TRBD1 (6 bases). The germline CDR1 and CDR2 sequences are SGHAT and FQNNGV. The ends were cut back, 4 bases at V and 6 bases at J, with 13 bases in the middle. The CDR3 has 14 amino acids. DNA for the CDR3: TGTGCCAGCAGCTCCTCAGGGGAGGGTCAGCCCCAGCATTTT. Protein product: CASSSSGEGQPQHF.

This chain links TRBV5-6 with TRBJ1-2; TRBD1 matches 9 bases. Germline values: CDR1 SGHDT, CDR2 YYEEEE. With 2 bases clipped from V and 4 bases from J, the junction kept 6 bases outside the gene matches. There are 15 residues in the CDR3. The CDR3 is CASSFEDRGAYGYTF. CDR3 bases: TGTGCCAGCAGCTTTGAAGACAGGGGGGCCTATGGCTACACCTTC.

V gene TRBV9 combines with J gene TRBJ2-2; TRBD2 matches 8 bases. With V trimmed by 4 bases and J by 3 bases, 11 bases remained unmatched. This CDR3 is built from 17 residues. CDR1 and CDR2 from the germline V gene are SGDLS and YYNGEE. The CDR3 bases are TGTGCCAGCAGCCGATCTGGGGCGGGGGGAGACACCGGGGAGCTGTTTTTT. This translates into CASSRSGAGGDTGELFF.